This T cell receptor (beta chain) was captured in a study of OX40 agonist ivuxolimab in advanced cancers. Study as a whole: Patients in dose escalation had liver, melanoma, kidney or head and neck cancers.

Germline V gives CDR1 SGHAT, CDR2 FQNNGV. There are 13 residues in the CDR3. Trimming took 5 bases from V and 2 from J, leaving 9 bases between them. Study-wide findings and caveats: In the expanded peripheral T cells, antigen specificity was never determined.

The cohort excluded patients with autoimmune disease history or systemic immunosuppression. Libraries were prepared by immunoSEQ multiplex PCR; TCRdb keeps only in-frame clonotypes and omits some of them. Among about 70,000 clones, around nine tenths were seen once, and the ten largest hold approximately 2.6%. A word on this clone: Antigen specificity is unknown.

The sample here was CD4+ or CD8+ T cells sorted from blood, taken in a trial of the OX40 agonist ivuxolimab. The sequence derives from an adult with an advanced solid tumor such as melanoma, head and neck, liver or kidney cancer. The chain combines TRBV11-2 with TRBJ2-5; a weak D match, TRBD1 (6 bases). The chain's CDR3 is CASSPGQQETQYF. DNA of the CDR3: TGTGCCAGCAGCCCAGGACAGCAAGAGACCCAGTACTTC.